Shown below are 14 T cell receptor beta chains from a single sample sequenced in a study of T-cell memory formation after mild COVID-19. A single record per CDR3 protein comes from TCRdb applying MiXCR to the 5' RACE reads. The sample includes about 250,000 distinct CDR3 sequences, 15% of them seen just once. Sequencing input: PBMCs or a T cell subset sorted from them (not recorded which). The source of these receptors is an adult woman who had mild COVID-19 (a few samples of this study predate the infection). Cell type and time point are not known.

This chain joins TRBV6-1 and TRBJ1-4, with a weak D call TRBD1 (5 bases). V lost 0 bases, J lost 8 bases, and 16 bases lay in between. The germline CDR1 and CDR2 sequences are MNHNS and SASEGT. This CDR3 comprises 16 residues. The CDR3 nucleotides are TGTGCCAGCAGTGAAGCTGTGGGGCGTTATGGGGAAAAACTGTTTTTT. Its protein is CASSEAVGRYGEKLFF.

This chain connects TRBV12-3 or TRBV12-4 to TRBJ2-3; 9 bases fit TRBD2. The CDR3 totals 16 residues. V lost 2 bases, J lost 2 bases, and 5 bases stayed unmatched. CDR3 in amino acids: CASSLNLAGLTDTQYF. As DNA, the CDR3 is TGTGCCAGCAGTTTAAATCTAGCGGGACTCACAGATACGCAGTATTTT.

The chain combines TRBV5-1 with TRBJ1-2; D unresolved. With 1 base removed from V and 6 bases from J, the gap between germline ends came to 16 bases. Germline CDR1 and CDR2: SGHRS and YFSETQ. The CDR3 extends over 15 amino acids. In DNA form, the CDR3 reads TGCGCCAGCAGCTTGACCGGGCCGACCCTCCATGGCTACACCTTC. It encodes CASSLTGPTLHGYTF.

This chain uses TRBV7-2 with TRBJ2-7; possible D gene TRBD1, 6 bases. Germline assignment: CDR1 SGHTA and CDR2 FQGNSA. V lost 5 bases and J 1 base, leaving 15 bases between the germline ends. The CDR3 is made up of 15 amino acids. The CDR3 nucleotides are TGTGCCAGCAGCACCAGCAGGGGTGGTTCCTACGAGCAGTACTTC. Encoded protein: CASSTSRGGSYEQYF.

This clonotype was detected only a few times. The chain links TRBV5-1 to TRBJ1-1; 8 bases agree with TRBD1. CDR3 length: 16 residues. Germline CDR1 SGHRS, CDR2 YFSETQ. V dropped 0 bases and J dropped 1; count of bases not matched to a gene: 5. CDR3: CASSLARDRGNTEAFF. DNA of the CDR3: TGCGCCAGCAGCTTGGCCAGAGACAGGGGGAACACTGAAGCTTTCTTT.

The V call is TRBV10-3, the J call TRBJ1-3; no firm D call. V was cut by 4 bases and J by 0 bases, with 7 bases left in between. CDR1 is ENHRY, CDR2 SYGVKD, per germline. CDR3 length equals 14 residues. The CDR3 is CAISATPSGNTIYF. CDR3 coding DNA: TGTGCCATCAGTGCGACTCCCTCTGGAAACACCATATATTTT.

This clonotype was recorded a few times. A much larger clonotype is one base distant, so this may be a read error. The J gene is TRBJ2-1, the V gene TRBV5-1; D remains unclear. The CDR3 covers 17 residues. V gave up 0 bases and J gave up 0 bases, with 13 bases separating them. Germline CDR1 is SGHRS and CDR2 is YFSETQ. This CDR3 reads CASSLAGRPRSYNEQFF. CDR3 in DNA: TGCGCCAGCAGCTTGGCGGGCAGGCCGCGCTCCTACAATGAGCAGTTCTTC.

In its sample, this clonotype was seen many times. The V gene is TRBV5-1, the J gene TRBJ2-6; 8 bases fit TRBD2. V lost 4 bases, J lost 0 bases, and 9 bases stayed unmatched. Germline V lookup: CDR1 SGHRS, CDR2 YFSETQ. The CDR3 extends over 18 amino acids. This chain's CDR3 is CASSPGGSGISGANVLTF. DNA of the CDR3: TGCGCCAGCAGCCCCGGCGGTAGCGGGATCTCTGGGGCCAACGTCCTGACTTTC.

This clonotype was recorded many times. The rearrangement joins TRBV12-3 or TRBV12-4 to TRBJ2-1, with D maybe TRBD2 (5 bases). The length of the CDR3 is 18 residues. V lost 6 bases and J lost 4, with 25 bases in between. The DNA of the CDR3 is TGTGCCAGCAGCCCGCGGCGGGTCCTTAGGACCAGATACAATGAGCAGTTCTTC. This sequence encodes CASSPRRVLRTRYNEQFF.

For the CDR3, the DNA is TGTGCCAGCAGCGGGAACGGGGTAGCGGGGGGGCGGATAGAGACCCAGTACTTC. Protein sequence: CASSGNGVAGGRIETQYF. The chain uses TRBV7-2 and TRBJ2-5; 11 nucleotides line up with TRBD2. CDR3 length: 18 residues. CDR1 and CDR2 (germline): SGHTA, FQGNSA. V shed 5 bases and J 4 bases; nucleotides not matched to a gene: 15.

This clonotype has only a few counts. The V gene is TRBV5-1, the J gene TRBJ2-1; D not resolved. This CDR3 is built from 12 residues. Germline assignment: CDR1 SGHRS and CDR2 YFSETQ. V lost 4 bases and J lost 6, with 8 bases in between. The CDR3, as DNA: TGCGCCAGCAGCCAGGACGGCAATGAGCAGTTCTTC. Translated: CASSQDGNEQFF.

This clonotype was seen only a few times. The chain recombines TRBV5-1 with TRBJ2-3; 9 positions agree with TRBD1. Germline-derived CDR1 and CDR2 are SGHRS and YFSETQ. The CDR3 covers 15 residues. With V trimmed by 3 bases and J by 3 bases, 5 bases remained unmatched. Here the CDR3 reads CASSYDRGATDTQYF. For the CDR3, the DNA is TGCGCCAGCAGCTACGACAGGGGGGCAACAGATACGCAGTATTTT.

This chain connects TRBV12-3 or TRBV12-4 to TRBJ1-1, with 8 nucleotides matching TRBD1. V trimming: 5 bases; J trimming: 5 bases; junction bases outside the gene matches: 7. The CDR3 has 14 residues. The CDR3 loop is CASSGTGRGTEAFF. The DNA of the CDR3 is TGTGCCAGCAGTGGGACAGGTAGAGGTACTGAAGCTTTCTTT.

The chain is built from TRBV5-1 and TRBJ1-1, with a weak D call TRBD1 (5 bases). Germline lookup yields CDR1 SGHRS and CDR2 YFSETQ. This CDR3 has 15 residues. V lost 0 bases and J 7 bases, leaving 16 bases between the germline ends. The CDR3 loop reads CASSLDGRVEGEAFF. The CDR3 region has the DNA TGCGCCAGCAGCTTGGATGGCAGGGTCGAAGGTGAAGCTTTCTTT.